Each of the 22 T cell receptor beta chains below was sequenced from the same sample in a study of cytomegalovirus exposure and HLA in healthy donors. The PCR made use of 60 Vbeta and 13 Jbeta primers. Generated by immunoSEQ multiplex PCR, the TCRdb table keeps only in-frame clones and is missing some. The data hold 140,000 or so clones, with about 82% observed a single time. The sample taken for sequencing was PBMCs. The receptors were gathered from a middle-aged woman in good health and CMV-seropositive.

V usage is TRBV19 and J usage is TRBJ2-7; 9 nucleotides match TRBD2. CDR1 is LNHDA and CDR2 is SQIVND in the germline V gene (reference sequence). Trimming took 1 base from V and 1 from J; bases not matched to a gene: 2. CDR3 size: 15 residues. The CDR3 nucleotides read TGTGCCAGTAGTATAGTTAGCGGGAGATCCTACGAGCAGTACTTC. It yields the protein CASSIVSGRSYEQYF. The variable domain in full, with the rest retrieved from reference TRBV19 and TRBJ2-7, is DGGITQSPKYLFRKEGQNVTLSCEQNLNHDAMYWYRQDPGQGLRLIYYSQIVNDFQKGDIAEGYSVSREKKESFPLTVTSAQKNPTAFYLCASSIVSGRSYEQYFGPGTRLTVT.

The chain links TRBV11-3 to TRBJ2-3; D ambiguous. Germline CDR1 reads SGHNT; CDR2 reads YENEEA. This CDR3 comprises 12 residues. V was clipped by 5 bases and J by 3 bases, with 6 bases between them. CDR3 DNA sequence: TGTGCCAGCAGCCTCGGGACAGATACGCAGTATTTT. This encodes CASSLGTDTQYF.

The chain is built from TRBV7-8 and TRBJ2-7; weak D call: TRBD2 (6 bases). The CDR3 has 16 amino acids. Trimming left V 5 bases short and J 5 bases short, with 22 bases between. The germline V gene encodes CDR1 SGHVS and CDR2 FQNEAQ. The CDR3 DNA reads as TGTGCCAGCAGCCTTTTAGCGGTCCCGGGGTTTGACGAGCAGTACTTC. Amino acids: CASSLLAVPGFDEQYF. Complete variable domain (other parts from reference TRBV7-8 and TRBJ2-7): GAGVSQSPRYKVAKRGQDVALRCDPISGHVSLFWYQQALGQGPEFLTYFQNEAQLDKSGLPSDRFFAERPEGSVSTLKIQRTQQEDSAVYLCASSLLAVPGFDEQYFGPGTRLTVT.

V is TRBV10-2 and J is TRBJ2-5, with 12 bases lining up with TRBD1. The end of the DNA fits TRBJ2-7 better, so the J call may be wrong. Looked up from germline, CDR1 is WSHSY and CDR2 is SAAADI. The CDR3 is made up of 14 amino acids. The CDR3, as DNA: TGCGCCAGCAGTGGAGGGACAGGGGGCGACGAGCAGTACTTC. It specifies CASSGGTGGDEQYF.

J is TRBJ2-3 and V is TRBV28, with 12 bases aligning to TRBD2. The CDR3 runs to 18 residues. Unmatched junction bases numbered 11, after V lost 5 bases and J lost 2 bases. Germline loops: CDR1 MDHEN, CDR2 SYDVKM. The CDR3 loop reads CASSPSPRLAGVTDTQYF. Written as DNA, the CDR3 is TGTGCCAGCAGTCCCTCCCCCCGACTAGCGGGGGTCACAGATACGCAGTATTTT.

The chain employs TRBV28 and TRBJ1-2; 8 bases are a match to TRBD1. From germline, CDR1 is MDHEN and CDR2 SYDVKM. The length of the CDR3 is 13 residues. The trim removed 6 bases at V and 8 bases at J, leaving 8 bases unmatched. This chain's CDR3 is CASSQGAPLGYTF. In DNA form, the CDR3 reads TGTGCCAGCAGCCAGGGGGCCCCGCTCGGCTACACCTTC.

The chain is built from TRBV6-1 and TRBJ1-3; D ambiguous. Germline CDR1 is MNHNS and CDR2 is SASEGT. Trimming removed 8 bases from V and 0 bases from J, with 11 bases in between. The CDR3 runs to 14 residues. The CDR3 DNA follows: TGTGCCAGCGGTCCGGTGAGCTCTGGAAACACCATATATTTT. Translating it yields CASGPVSSGNTIYF.

The DNA for the CDR3 is TGTGCCTGGAGTGAGGACAGGGGATCAGCTTTCTTT. It is translated as CAWSEDRGSAFF. This rearrangement joins TRBV30 to TRBJ1-1; the match to TRBD1 covers 9 bases. Per the germline V gene, CDR1 is GTSNPN and CDR2 is SVGIG (reference sequence). V lost 1 base and J lost 10; bases outside the gene matches: 4. The CDR3 has 12 residues.

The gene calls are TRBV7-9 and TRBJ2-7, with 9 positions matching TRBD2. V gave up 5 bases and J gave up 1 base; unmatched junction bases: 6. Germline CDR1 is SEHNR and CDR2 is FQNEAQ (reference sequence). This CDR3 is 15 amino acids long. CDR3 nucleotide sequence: TGTGCCAGCAGCACGGGACTAGCCTTATCCTACGAGCAGTACTTC. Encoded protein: CASSTGLALSYEQYF.

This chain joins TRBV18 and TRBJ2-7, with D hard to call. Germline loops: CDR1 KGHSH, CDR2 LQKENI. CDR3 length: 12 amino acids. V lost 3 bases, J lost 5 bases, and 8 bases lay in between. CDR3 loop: CASSPESHEQYF. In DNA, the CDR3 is TGTGCCAGCTCACCCGAGAGCCACGAGCAGTACTTC.

The CDR3 protein is CATSRDSGAPLHF. The CDR3 DNA reads TGTGCCACCAGCAGAGATTCCGGTGCACCCCTCCACTTT. The V gene is TRBV15, the J gene TRBJ1-6; D ambiguous. From germline, CDR1 is LNHNV and CDR2 YYDKDF (reference sequence). With 0 bases removed from V and 11 bases from J, the gap between germline ends came to 8 bases. This CDR3 region has 13 residues.

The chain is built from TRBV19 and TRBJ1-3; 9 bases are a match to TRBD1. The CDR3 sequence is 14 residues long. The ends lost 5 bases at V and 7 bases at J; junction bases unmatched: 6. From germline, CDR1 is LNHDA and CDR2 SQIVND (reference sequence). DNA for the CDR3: TGTGCCAGTAGTCCGGACAGGGGTAGGAACACCATATATTTT. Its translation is CASSPDRGRNTIYF. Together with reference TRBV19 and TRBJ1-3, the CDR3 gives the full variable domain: DGGITQSPKYLFRKEGQNVTLSCEQNLNHDAMYWYRQDPGQGLRLIYYSQIVNDFQKGDIAEGYSVSREKKESFPLTVTSAQKNPTAFYLCASSPDRGRNTIYFGEGSWLTVV.

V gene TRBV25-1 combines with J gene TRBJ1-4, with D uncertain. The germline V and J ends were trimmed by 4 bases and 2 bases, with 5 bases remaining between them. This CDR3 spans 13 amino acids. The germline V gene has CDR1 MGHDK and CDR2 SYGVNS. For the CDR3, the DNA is TGTGCCAGCAGTGGGCAGACTAATGAAAAACTGTTTTTT. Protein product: CASSGQTNEKLFF.

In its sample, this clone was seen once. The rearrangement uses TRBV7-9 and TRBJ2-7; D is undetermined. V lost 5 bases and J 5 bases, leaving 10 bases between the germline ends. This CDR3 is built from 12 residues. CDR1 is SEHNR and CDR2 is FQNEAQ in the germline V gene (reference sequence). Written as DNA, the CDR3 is TGTGCCAGCAGCCCAGACATCCACGAGCAGTACTTC. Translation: CASSPDIHEQYF.

The CDR3 DNA reads TGTGCCAGCAGCCAATCGGTACAGAACTATGGCTACACCTTC. Protein: CASSQSVQNYGYTF. The genes are TRBV16 and TRBJ1-2; D call uncertain. Between the trimmed V and J ends, which lost 0 bases and 2 bases, there was a span of 7 bases. The CDR3 has 14 residues. CDR1 is KGHSY and CDR2 is FQNENV in the germline V gene.

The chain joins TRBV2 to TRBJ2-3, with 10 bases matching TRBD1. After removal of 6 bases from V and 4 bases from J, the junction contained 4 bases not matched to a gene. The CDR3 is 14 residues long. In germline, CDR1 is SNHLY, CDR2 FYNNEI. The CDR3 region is CASRVGTGADTQYF. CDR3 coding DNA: TGTGCCAGCAGGGTCGGGACAGGGGCAGATACGCAGTATTTT.

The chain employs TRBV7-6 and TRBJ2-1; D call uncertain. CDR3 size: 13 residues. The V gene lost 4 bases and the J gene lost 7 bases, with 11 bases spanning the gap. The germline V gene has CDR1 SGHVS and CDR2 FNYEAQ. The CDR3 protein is CASSSRNRNEQFF. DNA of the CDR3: TGTGCCAGCAGCTCTAGGAATAGGAATGAGCAGTTCTTC. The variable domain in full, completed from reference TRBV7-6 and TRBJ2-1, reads GAGVSQSPRYKVTKRGQDVALRCDPISGHVSLYWYRQALGQGPEFLTYFNYEAQQDKSGLPNDRFSAERPEGSISTLTIQRTEQRDSAMYRCASSSRNRNEQFFGPGTRLTVL.

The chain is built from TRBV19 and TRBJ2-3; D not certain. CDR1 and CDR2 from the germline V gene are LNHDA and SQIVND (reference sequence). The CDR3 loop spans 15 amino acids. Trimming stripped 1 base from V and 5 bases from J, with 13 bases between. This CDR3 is CASSIAGVRIDTQYF. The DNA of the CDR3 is TGTGCCAGTAGTATAGCGGGTGTTAGAATAGATACGCAGTATTTT.

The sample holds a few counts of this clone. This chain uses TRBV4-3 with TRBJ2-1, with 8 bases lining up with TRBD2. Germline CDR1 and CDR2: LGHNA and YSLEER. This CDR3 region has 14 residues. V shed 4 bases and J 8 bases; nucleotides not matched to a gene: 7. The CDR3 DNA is TGCGCCAGCAGCCCCCGGGGGGGGAGGGATGAGCAGTTCTTC. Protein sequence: CASSPRGGRDEQFF.

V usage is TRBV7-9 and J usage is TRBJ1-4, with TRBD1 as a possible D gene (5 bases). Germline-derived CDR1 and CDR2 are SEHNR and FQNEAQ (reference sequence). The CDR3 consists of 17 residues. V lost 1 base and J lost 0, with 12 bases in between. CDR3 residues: CASSLGGQVATNEKLFF. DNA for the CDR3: TGTGCCAGCAGCTTAGGGGGCCAGGTTGCAACTAATGAAAAACTGTTTTTT.

The CDR3 protein is CASSPLWSGEQFF. Here the CDR3 DNA reads TGTGCCAGCAGCCCACTGTGGTCTGGTGAGCAGTTCTTC. The chain links TRBV11-3 to TRBJ2-1; D not resolved. The CDR3 covers 13 residues. V dropped 5 bases and J dropped 9 bases, with 14 bases sitting between them. Germline V gives CDR1 SGHNT, CDR2 YENEEA.

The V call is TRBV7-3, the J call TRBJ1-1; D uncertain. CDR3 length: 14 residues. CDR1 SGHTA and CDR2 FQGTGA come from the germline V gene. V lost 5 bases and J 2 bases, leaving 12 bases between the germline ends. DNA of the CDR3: TGTGCCAGCAGCCAGAGTGGCGGTAACACTGAAGCTTTCTTT. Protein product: CASSQSGGNTEAFF.